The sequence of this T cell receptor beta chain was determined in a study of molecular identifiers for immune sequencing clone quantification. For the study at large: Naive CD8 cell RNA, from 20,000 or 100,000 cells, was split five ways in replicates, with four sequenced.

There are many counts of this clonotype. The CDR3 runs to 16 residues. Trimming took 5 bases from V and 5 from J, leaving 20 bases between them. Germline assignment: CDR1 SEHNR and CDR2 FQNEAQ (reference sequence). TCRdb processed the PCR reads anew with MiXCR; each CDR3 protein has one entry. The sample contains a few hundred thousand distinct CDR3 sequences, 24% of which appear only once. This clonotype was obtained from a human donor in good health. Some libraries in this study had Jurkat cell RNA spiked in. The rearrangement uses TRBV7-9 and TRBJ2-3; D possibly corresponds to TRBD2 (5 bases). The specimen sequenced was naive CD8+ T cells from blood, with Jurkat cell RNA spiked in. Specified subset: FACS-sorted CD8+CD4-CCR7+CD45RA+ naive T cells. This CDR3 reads CASSPPTGLGGDTQYF. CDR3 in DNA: TGTGCCAGCAGCCCCCCAACTGGATTAGGAGGAGATACGCAGTATTTT.